Below, one T cell receptor (beta chain) is given with its context. Its antigen is as yet unknown. The PCR had 60 Vbeta and 13 Jbeta primers. Assay: immunoSEQ multiplex PCR; the TCRdb copy retains only in-frame clones and omits some. This sample has 130,000 or so clones; about 78% occur once, and the top ten carry under 1.5%. These data are taken from a study of cytomegalovirus exposure and HLA in healthy donors. Study results and limitations: The authors reported that TCR beta sequences could predict HLA-A and HLA-B alleles. These predictions were accurate for most subjects in the first cohort. Using the classifier, cytomegalovirus status was reportedly diagnosed with high specificity and sensitivity. TCR beta V- and J-gene trimming, according to a later analysis, was linked to a missense DCLRE1C variant.

After removal of 0 bases from V and 3 bases from J, the junction contained 9 bases not matched to a gene. Looked up from germline, CDR1 is LGHNA and CDR2 is YNFKEQ. The CDR3 is made up of 17 amino acids. This receptor was identified in a female donor in good health and CMV-seronegative. The sample was PBMCs. The rearrangement links TRBV4-2 to TRBJ1-2; 8 bases agree with TRBD1. This chain's CDR3 is CASSQDAPGQGHYGYTF. For the CDR3, the DNA is TGTGCCAGCAGCCAAGATGCCCCCGGACAGGGCCACTATGGCTACACCTTC.